This T cell receptor beta chain was documented in a study of T cells in Graves' hyperthyroidism and ophthalmopathy. This clonotype showed up many times. Amplification yielded TCR beta CDR3 regions, with RNA transcripts as the source. The HTBI primer set served for first-round RT-PCR of the TCR CDR3. TCRdb processed the multiplex PCR reads anew with MiXCR; each CDR3 protein has one entry. Of hundreds of thousands of distinct CDR3 sequences in the sample, about a sixth are singletons; the top ten hold around 19%. This CDR3 region has 12 residues. The V and J ends lost 5 bases and 6 bases respectively, with 10 bases between them. Germline CDR1 and CDR2: SEHNR and FQNEAQ (reference sequence).

The sequence derives from a young woman with Graves' hyperthyroidism. Sequencing was done on a sample of blood. The chain joins TRBV7-9 to TRBJ2-5; no firm D call. The CDR3 region is CASSPKSKTQYF. The DNA for the CDR3 is TGTGCCAGCAGCCCTAAGAGTAAGACCCAGTACTTC.